This T cell receptor (beta chain) was recorded in a study of cytomegalovirus exposure and HLA in healthy donors. Both 60 Vbeta primers and 13 Jbeta primers went into the PCR. Libraries were prepared by immunoSEQ multiplex PCR; TCRdb keeps only in-frame clonotypes and omits some of them. The sample lists about 120,000 clones; over 75% were seen once. This receptor was obtained from a woman under 30 in good health and CMV-seronegative. The sequenced material came from PBMCs.

The CDR3 reads CASWTTASNEKLFF. The CDR3 DNA reads as TGTGCCTCCTGGACAACGGCCTCTAATGAAAAACTGTTTTTT. The chain employs TRBV28 and TRBJ1-4; D is perhaps TRBD1 (5 bases). This CDR3 is 14 amino acids long. Germline lookup yields CDR1 MDHEN and CDR2 SYDVKM. Trimming removed 11 bases at V and 3 bases at J, with 16 bases between.